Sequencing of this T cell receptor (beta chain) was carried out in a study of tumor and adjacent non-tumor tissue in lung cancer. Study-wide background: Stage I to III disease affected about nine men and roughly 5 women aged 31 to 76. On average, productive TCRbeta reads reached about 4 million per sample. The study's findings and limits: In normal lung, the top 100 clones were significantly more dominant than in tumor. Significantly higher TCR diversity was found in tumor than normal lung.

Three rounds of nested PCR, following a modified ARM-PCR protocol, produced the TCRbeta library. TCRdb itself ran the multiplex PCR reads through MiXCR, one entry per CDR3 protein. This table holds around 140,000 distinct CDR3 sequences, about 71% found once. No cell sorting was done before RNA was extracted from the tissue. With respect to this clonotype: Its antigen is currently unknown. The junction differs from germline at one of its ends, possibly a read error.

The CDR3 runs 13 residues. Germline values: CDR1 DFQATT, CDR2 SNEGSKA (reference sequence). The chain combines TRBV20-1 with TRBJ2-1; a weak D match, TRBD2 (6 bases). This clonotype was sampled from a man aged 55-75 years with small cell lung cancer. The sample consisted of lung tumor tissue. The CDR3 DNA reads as TGCAGTACTAGTCAGGAGGGCGACAATGAGCAGTTCTTC. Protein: CSTSQEGDNEQFF.